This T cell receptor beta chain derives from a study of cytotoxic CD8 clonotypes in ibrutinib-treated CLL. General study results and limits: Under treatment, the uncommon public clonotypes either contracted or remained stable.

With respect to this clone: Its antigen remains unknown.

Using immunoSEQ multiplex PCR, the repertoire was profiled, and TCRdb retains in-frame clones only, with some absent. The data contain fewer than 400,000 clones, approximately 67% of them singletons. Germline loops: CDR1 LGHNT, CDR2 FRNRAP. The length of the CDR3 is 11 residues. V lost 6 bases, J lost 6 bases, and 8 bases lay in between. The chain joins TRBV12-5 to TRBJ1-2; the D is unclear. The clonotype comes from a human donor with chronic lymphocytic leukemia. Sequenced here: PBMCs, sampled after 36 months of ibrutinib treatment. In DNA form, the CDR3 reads TGTGCTAGTGGCACCTTGAATGGCTACACCTTC. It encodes CASGTLNGYTF.